The entry below describes one T cell receptor (beta chain). This sample was included in a study of T cells in tuberculosis. Study background: The T cells targeted glucose monomycolate, a mycobacterial lipid, via CD1B.

Germline V lookup: CDR1 LNHNV, CDR2 YYDKDF (reference sequence). J lost 4 bases, V lost 6 bases, and 3 bases had no gene match. The CDR3 length is 13 residues. Cells were sorted from thawed PBMC rested overnight and stained with GMM-loaded CD1B tetramer, viability dye and anti-CD3. CD1B tetramers were loaded with Rhodococcus equi-derived C32 glucose monomycolate. Tetramer-negative cells, around 92,000 per donor, were also sorted. Findings of the study overall: The stringent gate may have excluded weak CD1B-GMM tetramer binders.

Here immunoSEQ multiplex PCR was the method, and the copy in TCRdb shows in-frame clones only, minus some. The data contain tens of thousands of clones, approximately 90% of them singletons. The sample taken for sequencing was CD1b-GMM tetramer-negative cells sorted from PBMCs. The V call is TRBV15, the J call TRBJ1-2, with 9 bases matching TRBD1. The sequence came from an adult woman with latent tuberculosis. The CDR3 sequence is CATRDRGPYGYTF. CDR3 DNA sequence: TGTGCCACCAGGGACAGGGGCCCCTATGGCTACACCTTC.